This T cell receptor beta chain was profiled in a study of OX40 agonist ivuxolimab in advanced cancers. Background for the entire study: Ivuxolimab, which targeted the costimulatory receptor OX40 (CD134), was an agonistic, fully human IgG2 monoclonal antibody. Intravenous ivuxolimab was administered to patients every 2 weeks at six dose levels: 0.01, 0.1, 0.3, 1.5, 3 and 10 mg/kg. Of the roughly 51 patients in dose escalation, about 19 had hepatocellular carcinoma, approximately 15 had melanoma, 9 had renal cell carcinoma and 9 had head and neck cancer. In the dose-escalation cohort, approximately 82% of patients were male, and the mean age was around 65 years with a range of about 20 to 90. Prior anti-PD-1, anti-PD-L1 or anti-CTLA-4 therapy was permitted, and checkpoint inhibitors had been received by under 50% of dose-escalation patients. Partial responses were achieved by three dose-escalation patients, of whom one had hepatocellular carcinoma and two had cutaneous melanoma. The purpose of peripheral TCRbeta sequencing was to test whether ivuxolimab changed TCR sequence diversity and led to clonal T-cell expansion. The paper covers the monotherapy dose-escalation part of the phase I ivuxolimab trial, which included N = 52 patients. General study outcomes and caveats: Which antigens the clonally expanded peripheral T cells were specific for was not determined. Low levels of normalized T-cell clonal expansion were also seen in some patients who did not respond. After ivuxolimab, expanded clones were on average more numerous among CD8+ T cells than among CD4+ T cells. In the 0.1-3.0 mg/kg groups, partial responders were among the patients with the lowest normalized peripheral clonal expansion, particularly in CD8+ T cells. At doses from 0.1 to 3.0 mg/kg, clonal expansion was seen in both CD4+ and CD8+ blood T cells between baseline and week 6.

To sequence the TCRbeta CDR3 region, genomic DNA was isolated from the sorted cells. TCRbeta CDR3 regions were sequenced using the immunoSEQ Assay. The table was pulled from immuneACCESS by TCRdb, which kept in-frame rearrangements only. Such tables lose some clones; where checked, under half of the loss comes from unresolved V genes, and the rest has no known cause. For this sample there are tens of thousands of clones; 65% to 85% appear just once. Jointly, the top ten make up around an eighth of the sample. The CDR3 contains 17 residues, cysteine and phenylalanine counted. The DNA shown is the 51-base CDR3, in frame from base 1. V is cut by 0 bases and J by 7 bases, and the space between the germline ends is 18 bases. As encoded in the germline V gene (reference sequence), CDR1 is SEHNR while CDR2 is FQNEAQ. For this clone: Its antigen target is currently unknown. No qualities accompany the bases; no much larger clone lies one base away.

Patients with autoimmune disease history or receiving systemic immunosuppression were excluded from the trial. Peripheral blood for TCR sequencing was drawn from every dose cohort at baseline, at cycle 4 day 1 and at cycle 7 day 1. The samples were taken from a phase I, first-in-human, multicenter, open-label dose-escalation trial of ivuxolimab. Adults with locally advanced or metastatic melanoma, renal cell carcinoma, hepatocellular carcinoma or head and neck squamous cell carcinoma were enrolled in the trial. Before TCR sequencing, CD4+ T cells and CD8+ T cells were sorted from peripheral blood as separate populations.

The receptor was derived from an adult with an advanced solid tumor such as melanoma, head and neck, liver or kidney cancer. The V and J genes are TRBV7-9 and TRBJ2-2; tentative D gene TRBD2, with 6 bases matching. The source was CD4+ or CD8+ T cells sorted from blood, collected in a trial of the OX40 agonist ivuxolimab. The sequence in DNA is TGTGCCAGCAGCTTAGCCCGGGCTAGCGACGTTTTCGGGGAGCTGTTTTTT. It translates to CASSLARASDVFGELFF.